This T cell receptor beta chain was found in a study of shared clonotypes between healthy human individuals. This CDR3 region has 15 residues. Germline values: CDR1 SGHRS, CDR2 YFSETQ. V shed 4 bases and J shed 3 bases, with 14 bases lying between them. Assay used: immunoSEQ multiplex PCR; TCRdb lists only in-frame clones, some missing. The sample lists around 340,000 clones, less than 85% occurring once. The chain has TRBV5-1 and TRBJ1-3; D gene ambiguous. This TCR was sampled from a man under 40 in good health. Sequencing input: memory CD4+ T cells sorted from blood. The subset here: CD45RA-negative fraction. CDR3 bases: TGCGCCAGCAGCCCCGGATTCGGGTTTGGAAACACCATATATTTT. Its protein is CASSPGFGFGNTIYF.